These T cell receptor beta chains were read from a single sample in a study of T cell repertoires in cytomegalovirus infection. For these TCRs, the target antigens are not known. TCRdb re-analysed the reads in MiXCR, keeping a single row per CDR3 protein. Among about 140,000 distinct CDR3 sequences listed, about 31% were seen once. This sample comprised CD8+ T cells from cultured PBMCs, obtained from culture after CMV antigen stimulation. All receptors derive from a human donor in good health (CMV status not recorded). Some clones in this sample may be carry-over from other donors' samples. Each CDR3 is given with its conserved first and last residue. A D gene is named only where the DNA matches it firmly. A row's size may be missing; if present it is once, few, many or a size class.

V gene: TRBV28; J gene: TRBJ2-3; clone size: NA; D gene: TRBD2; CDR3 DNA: TGTGCCAGCAGACGTCGACTAGCGGGGCACCGCACAGATACGCAGTATTTT; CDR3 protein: CASRRRLAGHRTDTQYF
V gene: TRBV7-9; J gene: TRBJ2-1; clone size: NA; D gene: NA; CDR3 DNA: TGTGCCAGCAGCTTATTAGCGGATAATGAGCAGTTCTTC; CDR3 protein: CASSLLADNEQFF
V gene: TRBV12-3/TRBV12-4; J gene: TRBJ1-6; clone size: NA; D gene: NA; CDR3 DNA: TGTGCCAGCAGTTTGAGTTTGGTGGCCATCCACTTT; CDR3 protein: CASSLSLVAIHF
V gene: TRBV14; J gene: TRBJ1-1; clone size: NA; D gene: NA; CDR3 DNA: TGTGCCAGCAGCCTACAGGGAAACAGGAACACTGAAGCTTTCTTT; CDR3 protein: CASSLQGNRNTEAFF
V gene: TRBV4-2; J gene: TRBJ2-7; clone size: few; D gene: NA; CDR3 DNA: TGTGCCAGCAGCCAGGACCGTGCGGTCTACGAGCAGTACTTC; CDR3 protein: CASSQDRAVYEQYF
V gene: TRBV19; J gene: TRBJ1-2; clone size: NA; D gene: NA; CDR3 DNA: TGTGCCAGTAGTTTCCCCGCGGGACACATCTATGGCTACACCTTC; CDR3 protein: CASSFPAGHIYGYTF
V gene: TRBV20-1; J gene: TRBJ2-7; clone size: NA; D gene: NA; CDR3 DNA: TGCAGTGCTAGGGACGACAGGGGAGGGGACGAGCAGTACTTC; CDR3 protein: CSARDDRGGDEQYF
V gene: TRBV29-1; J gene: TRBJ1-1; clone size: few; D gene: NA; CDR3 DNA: TGCAGCGTTGAAAAAGGTCACGGAGCTTTCTTT; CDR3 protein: CSVEKGHGAFF
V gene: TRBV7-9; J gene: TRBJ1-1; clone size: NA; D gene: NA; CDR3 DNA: TGTGCCAGCAGCTCCCCTACCAGAATGAACACTGAAGCTTTCTTT; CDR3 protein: CASSSPTRMNTEAFF
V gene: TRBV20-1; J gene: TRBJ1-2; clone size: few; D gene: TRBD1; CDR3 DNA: TGCAGTGCGGGCCCGACGAAGGGGGCAGGAGGCTACACCTTC; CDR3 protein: CSAGPTKGAGGYTF
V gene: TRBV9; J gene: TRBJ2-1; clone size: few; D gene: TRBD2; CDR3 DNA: TGTGCCAGCAGCCCCCCAGCGGGGCCCGAATACAATGAGCAGTTCTTC; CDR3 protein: CASSPPAGPEYNEQFF
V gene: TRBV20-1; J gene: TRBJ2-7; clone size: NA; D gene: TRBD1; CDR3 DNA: TGCAGTGCCAACGACAGGGGGAAAATCTACGAGCAGTACTTC; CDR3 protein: CSANDRGKIYEQYF
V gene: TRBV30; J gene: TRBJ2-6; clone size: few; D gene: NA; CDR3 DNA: TGTGCCTGGAGTGTTGCGGGGCGCGGGGCCAACGTCCTGACTTTC; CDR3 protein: CAWSVAGRGANVLTF
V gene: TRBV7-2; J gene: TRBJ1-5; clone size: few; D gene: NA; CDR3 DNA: TGTGCCAGCAGCCTAGGCGGGTTCGGACAGCCCCAGCATTTT; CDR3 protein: CASSLGGFGQPQHF
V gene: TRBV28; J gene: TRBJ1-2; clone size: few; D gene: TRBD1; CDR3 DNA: TGTGCCAGCAGTGTTGTGCTACAGGGGGCGAGTCCCCTAGGCTACACCTTC; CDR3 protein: CASSVVLQGASPLGYTF
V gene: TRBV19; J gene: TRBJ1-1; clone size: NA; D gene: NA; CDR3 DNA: TGTGCCAGTAGTATAGTTGGAGGGTTAACTGAAGCTTTCTTT; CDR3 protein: CASSIVGGLTEAFF
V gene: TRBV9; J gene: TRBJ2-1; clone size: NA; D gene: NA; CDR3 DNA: TGTGCCAGCAGCGGAACGTCACAGGGAGATGAGCAGTTCTTC; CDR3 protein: CASSGTSQGDEQFF
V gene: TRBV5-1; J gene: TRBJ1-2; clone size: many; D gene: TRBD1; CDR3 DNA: TGCGCCAGCAGCCCCTGGCAGGGGGACTTTGGCTACACCTTC; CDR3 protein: CASSPWQGDFGYTF
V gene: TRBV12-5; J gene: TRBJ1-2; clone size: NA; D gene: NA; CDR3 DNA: TGTGCTAGTGGTTTGGTACATTCTGGCTACACCTTC; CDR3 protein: CASGLVHSGYTF
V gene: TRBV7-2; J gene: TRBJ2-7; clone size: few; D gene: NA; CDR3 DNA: TGTGCCAGCAGCTACCACTACGAGCAGTACTTC; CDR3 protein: CASSYHYEQYF
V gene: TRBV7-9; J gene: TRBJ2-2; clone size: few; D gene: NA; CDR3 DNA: TGTGCCAGCAGCTTAGCGTTGGGAACCGGGGAGCTGTTTTTT; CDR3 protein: CASSLALGTGELFF
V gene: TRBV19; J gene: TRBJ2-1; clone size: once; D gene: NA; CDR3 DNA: TGTGCCAGTGGTTTAATCGATGAGCAGTTCTTC; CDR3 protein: CASGLIDEQFF
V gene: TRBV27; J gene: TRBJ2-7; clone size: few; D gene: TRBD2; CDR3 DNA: TGTGCCAGCAGTTTTAGCGTGGGGGGGGCCTACGAGCAGTACTTC; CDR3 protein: CASSFSVGGAYEQYF
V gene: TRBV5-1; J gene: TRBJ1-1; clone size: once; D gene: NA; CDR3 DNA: TGCGCCAGCAGCGGGCCCTGGGACACTGAAGCTTTCTTT; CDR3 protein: CASSGPWDTEAFF
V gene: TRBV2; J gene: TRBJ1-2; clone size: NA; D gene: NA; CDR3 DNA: TGTGCCAGCACCGACCGAACTAACTATGGCTACACCTTC; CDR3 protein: CASTDRTNYGYTF
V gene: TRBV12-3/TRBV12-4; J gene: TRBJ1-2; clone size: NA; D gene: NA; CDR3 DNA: TGTGCCAGCACAATGGGGACTCCTGCCTATGGCTACACCTTC; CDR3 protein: CASTMGTPAYGYTF
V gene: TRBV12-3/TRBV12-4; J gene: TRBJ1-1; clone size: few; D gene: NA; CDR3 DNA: TGTGCCAGCAGGCTACAGGTGCACACTGAAGCTTTCTTT; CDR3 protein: CASRLQVHTEAFF
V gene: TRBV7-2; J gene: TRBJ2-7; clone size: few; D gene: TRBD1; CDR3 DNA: TGTGCCAGCAGCCCGGGTTCCCGGGACAGATGGAGCTCCTACGAGCAGTACTTC; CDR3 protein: CASSPGSRDRWSSYEQYF
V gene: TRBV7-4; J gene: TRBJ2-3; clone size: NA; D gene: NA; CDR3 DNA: TGTGCCAGCAGCTATCTCCTGGCTTCGAGGGGGAACACAGATACGCAGTATTTT; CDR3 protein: CASSYLLASRGNTDTQYF
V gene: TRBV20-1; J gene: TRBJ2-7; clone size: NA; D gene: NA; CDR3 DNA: TGCAGTGCTAGAATGGAAGGGCCCTACGAGCAGTACTTC; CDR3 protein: CSARMEGPYEQYF
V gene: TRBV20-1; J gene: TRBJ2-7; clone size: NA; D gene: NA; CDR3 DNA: TGCAGTGCTAGAGTCTCCTCAGCGGAGCAGTACTTC; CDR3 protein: CSARVSSAEQYF